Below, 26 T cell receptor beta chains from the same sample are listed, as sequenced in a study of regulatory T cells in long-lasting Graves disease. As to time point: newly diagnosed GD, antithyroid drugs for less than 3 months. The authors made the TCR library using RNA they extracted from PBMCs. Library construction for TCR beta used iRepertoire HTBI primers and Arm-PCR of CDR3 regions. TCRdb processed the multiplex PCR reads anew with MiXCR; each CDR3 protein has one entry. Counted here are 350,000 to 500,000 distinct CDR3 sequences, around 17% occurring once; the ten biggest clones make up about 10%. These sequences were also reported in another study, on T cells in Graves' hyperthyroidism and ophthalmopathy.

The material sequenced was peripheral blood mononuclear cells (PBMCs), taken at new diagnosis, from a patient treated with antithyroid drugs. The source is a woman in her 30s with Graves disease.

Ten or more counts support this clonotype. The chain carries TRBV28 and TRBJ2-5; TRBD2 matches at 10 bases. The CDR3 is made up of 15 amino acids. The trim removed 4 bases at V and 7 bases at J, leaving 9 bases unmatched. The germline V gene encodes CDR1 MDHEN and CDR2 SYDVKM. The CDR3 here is CASSSAAGGRRTQYF. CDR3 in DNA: TGTGCCAGCAGTTCCGCAGCGGGAGGGCGACGGACCCAGTACTTC.

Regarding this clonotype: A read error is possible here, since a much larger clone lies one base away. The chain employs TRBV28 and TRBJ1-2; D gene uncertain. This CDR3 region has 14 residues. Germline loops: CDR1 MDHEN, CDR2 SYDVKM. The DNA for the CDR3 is TGTGCCAGCAGTTTGGCAGGTGAAGTGCGTGGCCACACCTTC. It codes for CASSLAGEVRGHTF.

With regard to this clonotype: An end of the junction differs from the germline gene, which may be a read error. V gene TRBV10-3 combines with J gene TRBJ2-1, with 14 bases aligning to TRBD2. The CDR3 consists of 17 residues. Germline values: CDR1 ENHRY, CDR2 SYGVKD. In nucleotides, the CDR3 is TGTGCCACCAGTGAGCGGACTAGCGGGAGGTTCCACAATGAGCAGTTCTTC. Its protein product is CATSERTSGRFHNEQFF.

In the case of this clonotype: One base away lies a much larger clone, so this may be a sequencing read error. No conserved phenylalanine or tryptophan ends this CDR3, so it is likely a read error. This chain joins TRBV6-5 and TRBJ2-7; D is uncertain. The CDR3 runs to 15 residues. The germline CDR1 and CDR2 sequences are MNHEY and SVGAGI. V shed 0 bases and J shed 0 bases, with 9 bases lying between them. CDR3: CASSYSYESSYEQYL. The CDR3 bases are TGTGCCAGCAGTTACTCGTATGAGAGCTCCTACGAGCAGTACCTC.

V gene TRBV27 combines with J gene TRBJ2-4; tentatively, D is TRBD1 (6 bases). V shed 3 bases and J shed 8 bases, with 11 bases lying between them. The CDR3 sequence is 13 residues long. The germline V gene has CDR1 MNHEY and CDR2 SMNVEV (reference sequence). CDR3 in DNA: TGTGCCAGCAGTTTCACAGGGATGGACATTCAGTACTTC. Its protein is CASSFTGMDIQYF.

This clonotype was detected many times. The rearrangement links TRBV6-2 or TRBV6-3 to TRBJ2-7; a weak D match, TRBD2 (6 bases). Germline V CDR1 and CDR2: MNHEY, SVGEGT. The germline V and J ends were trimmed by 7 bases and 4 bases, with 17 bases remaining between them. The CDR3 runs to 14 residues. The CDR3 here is CASTRRGQVYEQYF. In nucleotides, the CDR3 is TGTGCCAGCACCAGGAGGGGCCAGGTTTACGAGCAGTACTTC.

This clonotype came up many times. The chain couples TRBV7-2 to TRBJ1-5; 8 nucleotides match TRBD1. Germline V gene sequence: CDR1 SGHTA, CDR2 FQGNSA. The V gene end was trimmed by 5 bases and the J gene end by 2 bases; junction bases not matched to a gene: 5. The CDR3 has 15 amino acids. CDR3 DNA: TGTGCCAGCAGCGCCAGGGGGCATGGCAATCAGCCCCAGCATTTT. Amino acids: CASSARGHGNQPQHF.

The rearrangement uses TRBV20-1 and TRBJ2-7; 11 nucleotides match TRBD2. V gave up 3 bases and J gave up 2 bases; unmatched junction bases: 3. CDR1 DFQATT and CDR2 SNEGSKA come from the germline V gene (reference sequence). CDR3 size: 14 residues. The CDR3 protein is CSASGTSGAYEQYF. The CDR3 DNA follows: TGCAGTGCTAGCGGGACTAGCGGCGCCTACGAGCAGTACTTC.

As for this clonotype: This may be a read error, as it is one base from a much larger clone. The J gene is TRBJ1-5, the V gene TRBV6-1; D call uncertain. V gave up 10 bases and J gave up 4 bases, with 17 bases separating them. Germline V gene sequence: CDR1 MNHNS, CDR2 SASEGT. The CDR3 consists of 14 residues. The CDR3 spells CANSQGPNNQPQHF. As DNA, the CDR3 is TGTGCCAACAGCCAAGGGCCGAATAATCAGCCCCAGCATTTT.

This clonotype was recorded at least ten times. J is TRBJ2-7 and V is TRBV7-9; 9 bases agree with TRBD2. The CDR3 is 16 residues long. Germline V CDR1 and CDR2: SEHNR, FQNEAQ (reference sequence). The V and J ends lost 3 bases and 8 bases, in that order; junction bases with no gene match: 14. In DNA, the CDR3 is TGTGCCAGCAGCTTCTCCGGGTTAGCGGGAGAAGGGAAGCAGTACTTC. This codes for CASSFSGLAGEGKQYF.

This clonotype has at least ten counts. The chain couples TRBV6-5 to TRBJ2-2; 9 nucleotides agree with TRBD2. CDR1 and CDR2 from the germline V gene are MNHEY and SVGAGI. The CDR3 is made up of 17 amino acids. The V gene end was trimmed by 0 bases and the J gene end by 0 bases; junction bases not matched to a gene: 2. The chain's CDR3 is CASSYSRLAANTGELFF. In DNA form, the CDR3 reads TGTGCCAGCAGTTACTCAAGACTAGCGGCGAACACCGGGGAGCTGTTTTTT.

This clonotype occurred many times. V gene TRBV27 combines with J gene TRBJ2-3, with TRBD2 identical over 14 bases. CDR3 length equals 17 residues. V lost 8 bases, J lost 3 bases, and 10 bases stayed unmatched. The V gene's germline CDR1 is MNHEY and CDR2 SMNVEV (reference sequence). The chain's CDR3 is CASGSGTSGRWTDTQYF. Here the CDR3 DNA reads TGTGCCAGCGGCTCCGGGACTAGCGGGAGATGGACAGATACGCAGTATTTT.

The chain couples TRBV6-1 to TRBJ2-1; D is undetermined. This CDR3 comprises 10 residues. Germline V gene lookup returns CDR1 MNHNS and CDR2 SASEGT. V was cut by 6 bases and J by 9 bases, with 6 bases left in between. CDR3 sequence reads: CASRETEQFF. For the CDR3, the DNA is TGTGCCAGCAGAGAGACTGAGCAGTTCTTC.

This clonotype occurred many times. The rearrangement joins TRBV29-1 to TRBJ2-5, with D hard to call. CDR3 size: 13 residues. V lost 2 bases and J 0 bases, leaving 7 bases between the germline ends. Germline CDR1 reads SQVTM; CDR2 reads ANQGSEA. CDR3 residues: CSVEPRDQETQYF. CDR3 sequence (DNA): TGCAGCGTTGAACCGAGAGACCAAGAGACCCAGTACTTC.

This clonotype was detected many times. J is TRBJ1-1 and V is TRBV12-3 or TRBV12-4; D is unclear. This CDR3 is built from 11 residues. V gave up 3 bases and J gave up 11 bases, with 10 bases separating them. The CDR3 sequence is CASSFQRRAFF. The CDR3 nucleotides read TGTGCCAGCAGTTTTCAACGTCGGGCTTTCTTT.

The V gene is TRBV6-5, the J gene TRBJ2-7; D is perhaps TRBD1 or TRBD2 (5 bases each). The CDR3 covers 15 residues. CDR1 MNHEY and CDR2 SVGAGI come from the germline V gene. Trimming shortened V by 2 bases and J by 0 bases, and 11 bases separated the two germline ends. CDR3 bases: TGTGCCAGCAGTTACGGGGACGATAACTCCTACGAGCAGTACTTC. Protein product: CASSYGDDNSYEQYF.

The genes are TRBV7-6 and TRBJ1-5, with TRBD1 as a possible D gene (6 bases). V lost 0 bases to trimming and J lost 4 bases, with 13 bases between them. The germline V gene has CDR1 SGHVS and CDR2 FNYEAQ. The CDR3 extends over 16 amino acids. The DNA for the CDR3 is TGTGCCAGCAGCTTAGCGTCCAGGACAGAAAATCAGCCCCAGCATTTT. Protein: CASSLASRTENQPQHF.

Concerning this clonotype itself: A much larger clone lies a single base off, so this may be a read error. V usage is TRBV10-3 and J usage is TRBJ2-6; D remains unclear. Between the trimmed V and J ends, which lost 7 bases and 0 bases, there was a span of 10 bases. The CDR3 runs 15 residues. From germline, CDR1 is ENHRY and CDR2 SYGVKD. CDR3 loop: CAITTESSGANVLTF. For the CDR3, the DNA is TGTGCCATCACCACCGAGAGCTCTGGGGCCAACGTCCTGACTTTC.

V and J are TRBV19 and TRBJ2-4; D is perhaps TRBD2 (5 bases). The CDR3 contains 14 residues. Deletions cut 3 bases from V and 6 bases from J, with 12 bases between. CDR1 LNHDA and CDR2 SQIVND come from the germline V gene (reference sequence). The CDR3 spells CASSIVGELNIQYF. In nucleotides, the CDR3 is TGTGCCAGTAGTATCGTCGGGGAGTTAAACATTCAGTACTTC.

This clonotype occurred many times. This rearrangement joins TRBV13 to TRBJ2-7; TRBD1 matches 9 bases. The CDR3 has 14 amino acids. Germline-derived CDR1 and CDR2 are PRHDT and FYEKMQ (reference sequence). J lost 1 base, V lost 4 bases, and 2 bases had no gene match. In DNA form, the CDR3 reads TGTGCCAGCAGCTCGACAGGGGGATCCTACGAGCAGTACTTC. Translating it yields CASSSTGGSYEQYF. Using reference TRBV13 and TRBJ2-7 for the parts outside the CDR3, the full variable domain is AAGVIQSPRHLIKEKRETATLKCYPIPRHDTVYWYQQGPGQDPQFLISFYEKMQSDKGSIPDRFSAQQFSDYHSELNMSSLELGDSALYFCASSSTGGSYEQYFGPGTRLTVT.

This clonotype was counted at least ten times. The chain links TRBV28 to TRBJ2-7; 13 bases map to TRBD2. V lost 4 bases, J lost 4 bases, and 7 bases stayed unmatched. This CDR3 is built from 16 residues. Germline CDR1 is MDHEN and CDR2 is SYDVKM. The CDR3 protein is CASSWTSGRKPYEQYF. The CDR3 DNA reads TGTGCCAGCAGTTGGACTAGCGGGAGAAAACCTTACGAGCAGTACTTC.

The CDR3 spells CASSLGGVKQETQYF. The CDR3 region has the DNA TGTGCCAGCAGCTTAGGGGGGGTGAAACAAGAGACCCAGTACTTC. V and J are TRBV7-6 and TRBJ2-5; D may be TRBD2 (6 bases). The CDR3 covers 15 residues. V shed 1 base and J shed 2 bases, with 11 bases lying between them. Germline V gene sequence: CDR1 SGHVS, CDR2 FNYEAQ.

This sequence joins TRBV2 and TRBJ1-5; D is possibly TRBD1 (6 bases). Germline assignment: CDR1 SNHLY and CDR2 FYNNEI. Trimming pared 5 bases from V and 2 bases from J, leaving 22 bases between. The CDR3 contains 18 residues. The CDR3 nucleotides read TGTGCCAGCAGTCTAGTTCAGCCCACCGGGGGCGGCAATCAGCCCCAGCATTTT. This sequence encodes CASSLVQPTGGGNQPQHF.

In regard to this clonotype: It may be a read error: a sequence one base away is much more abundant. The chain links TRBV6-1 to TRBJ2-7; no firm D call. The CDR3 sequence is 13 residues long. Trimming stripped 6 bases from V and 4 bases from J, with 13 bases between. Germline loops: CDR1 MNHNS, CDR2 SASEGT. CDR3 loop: CASRQDGPYEQYF. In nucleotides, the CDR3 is TGTGCCAGCAGGCAAGACGGTCCTTACGAGCAGTACTTC.

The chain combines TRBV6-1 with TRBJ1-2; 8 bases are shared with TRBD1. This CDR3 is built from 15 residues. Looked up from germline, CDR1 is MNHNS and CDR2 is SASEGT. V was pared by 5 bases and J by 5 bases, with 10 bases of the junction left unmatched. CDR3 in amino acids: CASSPRDRIMYGYTF. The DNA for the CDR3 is TGTGCCAGCAGTCCCCGGGACAGGATAATGTATGGCTACACCTTC.

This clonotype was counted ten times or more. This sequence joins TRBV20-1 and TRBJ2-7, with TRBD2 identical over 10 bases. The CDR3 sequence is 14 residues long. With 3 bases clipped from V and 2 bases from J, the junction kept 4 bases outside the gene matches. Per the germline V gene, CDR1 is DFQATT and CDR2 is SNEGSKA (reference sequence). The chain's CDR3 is CSASGTSGTYEQYF. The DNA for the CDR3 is TGCAGTGCTAGTGGAACTAGCGGGACCTACGAGCAGTACTTC.